This T cell receptor (beta chain) derives from a study of shared clonotypes between healthy human individuals. Overall study results and limits: Depth of sequencing was expected to influence donor clonotype sharing.

The junction had 6 bases not matched to a gene; V was cut back by 3 bases and J by 6 bases. This CDR3 has 16 residues. CDR1 is LGHNA, CDR2 YSLEER, per germline. This clone appeared a few times. Antigen unknown. The genomic DNA of each subset was split evenly across several immunoSEQ plates. PCR replicates performed on unsorted PBMC used around 0.3 ug DNA, 28,000 or so T cell genomes. Sequencing was performed with immunoSEQ multiplex PCR; in TCRdb, only in-frame clones are kept and a portion is missing. The table includes roughly 490,000 clones, around three quarters detected once. The study enrolled healthy HIV-negative adults without recent acute infections or vaccinations as donors.

This TCR came from a woman aged 40 to 50 in good health. Some clones in this sample may be carry-over from other donors' samples. V gene TRBV4-3 combines with J gene TRBJ2-2, with TRBD2 matching 11 bases. The material sequenced was PBMCs. The CDR3 loop reads CASSQTSGNVAGELFF. The CDR3 nucleotides are TGCGCCAGCAGCCAGACTAGCGGGAACGTCGCCGGGGAGCTGTTTTTT.